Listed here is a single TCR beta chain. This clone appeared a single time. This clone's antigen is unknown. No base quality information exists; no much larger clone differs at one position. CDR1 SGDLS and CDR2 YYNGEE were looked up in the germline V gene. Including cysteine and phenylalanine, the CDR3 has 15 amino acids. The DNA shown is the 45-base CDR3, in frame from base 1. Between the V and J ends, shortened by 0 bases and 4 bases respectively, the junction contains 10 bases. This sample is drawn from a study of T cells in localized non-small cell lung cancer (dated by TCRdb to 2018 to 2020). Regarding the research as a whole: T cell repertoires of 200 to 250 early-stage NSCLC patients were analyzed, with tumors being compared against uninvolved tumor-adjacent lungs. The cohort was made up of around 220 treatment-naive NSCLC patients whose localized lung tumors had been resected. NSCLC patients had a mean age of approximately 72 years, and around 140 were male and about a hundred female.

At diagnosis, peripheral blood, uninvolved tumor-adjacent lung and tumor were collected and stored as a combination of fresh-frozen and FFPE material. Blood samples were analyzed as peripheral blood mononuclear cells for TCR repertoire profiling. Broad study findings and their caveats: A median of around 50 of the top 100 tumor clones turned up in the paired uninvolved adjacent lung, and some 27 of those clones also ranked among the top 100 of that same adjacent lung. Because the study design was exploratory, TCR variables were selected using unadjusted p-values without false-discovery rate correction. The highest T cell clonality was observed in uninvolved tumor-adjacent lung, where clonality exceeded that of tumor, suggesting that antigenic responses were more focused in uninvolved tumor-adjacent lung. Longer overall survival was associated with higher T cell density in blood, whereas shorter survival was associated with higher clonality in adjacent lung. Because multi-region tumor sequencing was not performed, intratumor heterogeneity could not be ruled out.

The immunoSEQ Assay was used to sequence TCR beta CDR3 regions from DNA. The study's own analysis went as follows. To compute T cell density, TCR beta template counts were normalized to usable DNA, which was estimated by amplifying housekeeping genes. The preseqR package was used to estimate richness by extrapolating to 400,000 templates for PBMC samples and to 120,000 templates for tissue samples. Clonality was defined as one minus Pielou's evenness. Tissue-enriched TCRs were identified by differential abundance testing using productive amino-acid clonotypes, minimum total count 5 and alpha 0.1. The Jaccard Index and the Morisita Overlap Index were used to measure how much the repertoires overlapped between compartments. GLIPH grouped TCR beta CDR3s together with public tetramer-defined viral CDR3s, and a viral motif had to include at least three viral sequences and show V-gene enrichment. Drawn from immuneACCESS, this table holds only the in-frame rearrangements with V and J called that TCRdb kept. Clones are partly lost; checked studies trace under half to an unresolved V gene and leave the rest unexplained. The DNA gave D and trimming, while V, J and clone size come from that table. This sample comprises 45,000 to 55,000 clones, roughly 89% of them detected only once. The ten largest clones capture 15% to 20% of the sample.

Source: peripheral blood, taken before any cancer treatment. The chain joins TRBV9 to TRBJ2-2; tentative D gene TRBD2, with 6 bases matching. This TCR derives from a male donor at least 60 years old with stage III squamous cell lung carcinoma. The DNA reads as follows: TGTGCCAGCAGCGTAGAAGGAGGGCCCACCGGGGAGCTGTTTTTT. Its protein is CASSVEGGPTGELFF.